These 24 T cell receptor beta chains came from one sample sequenced in a study of shared clonotypes between healthy human individuals. Libraries were prepared by immunoSEQ multiplex PCR; TCRdb keeps only in-frame clonotypes and omits some of them. The sample shows over a million clones, roughly 95% of them seen only once. The sequenced material came from naive CD4+ T cells sorted from blood. Subset specified: CD45RA+ positively selected. The receptors stem from a man younger than 45 in good health.

V usage is TRBV7-9 and J usage is TRBJ2-7; 11 nucleotides agree with TRBD2. There are 17 residues in the CDR3. Per the germline V gene, CDR1 is SEHNR and CDR2 is FQNEAQ (reference sequence). Trimming took 2 bases from V and 2 from J; bases not matched to a gene: 8. The CDR3 DNA is TGTGCCAGCAGCTTATTCGCTAGCGGGAGGTTAACCTACGAGCAGTACTTC. It translates to CASSLFASGRLTYEQYF.

The chain employs TRBV4-3 and TRBJ2-7; TRBD2 might be the D (5 bases). Trimming stripped 0 bases from V and 2 bases from J, with 11 bases between. This CDR3 region has 15 residues. CDR1 is LGHNA, CDR2 YSLEER, per germline. The CDR3 here is CASSQDTPGTYEQYF. The CDR3, as DNA: TGCGCCAGCAGCCAAGATACCCCGGGAACCTACGAGCAGTACTTC.

The genes are TRBV9 and TRBJ1-4, with D maybe TRBD1 (6 bases). V was pared by 1 base and J by 12 bases, with 19 bases between. The CDR3 is 15 residues long. Germline CDR1 is SGDLS and CDR2 is YYNGEE. The CDR3, as DNA: TGTGCCAGCAGCGTACGCGCAGGGGACCCTGGTGAACTGTTTTTT. Translation: CASSVRAGDPGELFF.

The V gene is TRBV7-6, the J gene TRBJ2-2; 9 nucleotides agree with TRBD2. J gave up 4 bases and V 5 bases, and 20 bases lay outside the gene matches. This CDR3 region has 20 residues. CDR1 is SGHVS, CDR2 FNYEAQ, per germline. The CDR3 region has the DNA TGTGCCAGCAGCCTCCCGATTCGGGCGGGAGGGCCCTCGACCACCGGGGAGCTGTTTTTT. Translated: CASSLPIRAGGPSTTGELFF.

The rearrangement uses TRBV27 and TRBJ1-2; 10 bases agree with TRBD1. V was pared by 5 bases and J by 1 base, with 13 bases of the junction left unmatched. Germline-derived CDR1 and CDR2 are MNHEY and SMNVEV (reference sequence). This CDR3 contains 18 residues. This CDR3 reads CASSPTGTGDLFNYGYTF. The CDR3 region has the DNA TGTGCCAGCAGTCCAACCGGGACAGGGGACCTTTTTAACTATGGCTACACCTTC.

This chain joins TRBV10-2 and TRBJ2-7; no clear D. The CDR3 length is 12 residues. V was trimmed by 8 bases and J by 2 bases, leaving 10 bases between them. CDR1 is WSHSY, CDR2 SAAADI, per germline. DNA of the CDR3: TGCGCCAGCGCTAGGCTAGCCTACGAGCAGTACTTC. Encoded protein: CASARLAYEQYF.

The V and J genes are TRBV11-3 and TRBJ2-1, with D possibly being TRBD1 (5 bases). The CDR3 loop spans 13 amino acids. Looked up from germline, CDR1 is SGHNT and CDR2 is YENEEA. V was clipped by 0 bases and J by 10 bases, with 10 bases between them. CDR3 sequence (DNA): TGTGCCAGCAGCTTAGATCCAGGGATGGAGCAGTTCTTC. Protein sequence: CASSLDPGMEQFF.

The rearrangement joins TRBV19 to TRBJ1-3, with D uncertain. The germline V gene encodes CDR1 LNHDA and CDR2 SQIVND (reference sequence). V lost 3 bases, J lost 0 bases, and 12 bases lay in between. This CDR3 region has 16 residues. DNA for the CDR3: TGTGCCAGTAGTATTGGGGTCCTTCTCTCTGGAAACACCATATATTTT. Translated, it gives CASSIGVLLSGNTIYF. The full variable domain, its missing parts supplied by reference TRBV19 and TRBJ1-3, is DGGITQSPKYLFRKEGQNVTLSCEQNLNHDAMYWYRQDPGQGLRLIYYSQIVNDFQKGDIAEGYSVSREKKESFPLTVTSAQKNPTAFYLCASSIGVLLSGNTIYFGEGSWLTVV.

The rearrangement joins TRBV27 to TRBJ1-4; TRBD1 matches at 9 bases. The CDR3 is 19 amino acids. CDR1 MNHEY and CDR2 SMNVEV come from the germline V gene (reference sequence). The ends lost 5 bases at V and 4 bases at J; junction bases unmatched: 17. The chain's CDR3 is CASSPRRDRVLPGNEKLFF. The CDR3 DNA reads as TGTGCCAGCAGTCCACGCCGGGACAGGGTTTTACCCGGTAATGAAAAACTGTTTTTT. The full variable domain, in which reference TRBV27 and TRBJ1-4 provide the parts outside the CDR3, is EAQVTQNPRYLITVTGKKLTVTCSQNMNHEYMSWYRQDPGLGLRQIYYSMNVEVTDKGDVPEGYKVSRKEKRNFPLILESPSPNQTSLYFCASSPRRDRVLPGNEKLFFGSGTQLSVL.

V usage is TRBV7-2 and J usage is TRBJ2-5; unclear D gene. Germline V gene data show CDR1 as SGHTA and CDR2 as FQGNSA. Between the trimmed V and J ends, which lost 3 bases and 0 bases, there was a span of 8 bases. This CDR3 has 14 amino acids. The DNA for the CDR3 is TGTGCCAGCAGCTTTCAGGCAAACCAAGAGACCCAGTACTTC. It specifies CASSFQANQETQYF.

This sequence joins TRBV28 and TRBJ2-1; 7 nucleotides align to TRBD1. The CDR3 contains 17 residues. Germline assignment: CDR1 MDHEN and CDR2 SYDVKM. Trimming cost V 1 base and J 0 bases; bases outside gene matches: 6. CDR3 loop: CASSLFSGGSSYNEQFF. The CDR3 DNA is TGTGCCAGCAGTTTATTCTCAGGGGGAAGCTCCTACAATGAGCAGTTCTTC.

V gene TRBV9 combines with J gene TRBJ2-2, with TRBD2 matching over 10 bases. V dropped 0 bases and J dropped 8; count of bases not matched to a gene: 16. The CDR3 is 19 amino acids. Germline CDR1 SGDLS, CDR2 YYNGEE. In DNA form, the CDR3 reads TGTGCCAGCAGCGTAGGTACTTCACTAGCGGGACAGAGGAGTGGGGAGCTGTTTTTT. Translated, it gives CASSVGTSLAGQRSGELFF.

A single count supports this clone. The chain carries TRBV5-1 and TRBJ2-7; 12 bases match TRBD2. CDR1 SGHRS and CDR2 YFSETQ come from the germline V gene. V lost 5 bases, J lost 2 bases, and 11 bases stayed unmatched. The CDR3 totals 17 residues. CDR3 nucleotide sequence: TGCGCCAGCAGAGCTCGACTAGCGGGAGAGTCTGCCTACGAGCAGTACTTC. This translates into CASRARLAGESAYEQYF. The full variable domain, with the rest looked up from reference TRBV5-1 and TRBJ2-7, is KAGVTQTPRYLIKTRGQQVTLSCSPISGHRSVSWYQQTPGQGLQFLFEYFSETQRNKGNFPGRFSGRQFSNSRSEMNVSTLELGDSALYLCASRARLAGESAYEQYFGPGTRLTVT.

The chain uses TRBV13 and TRBJ2-1; TRBD2 matches at 13 bases. J gave up 5 bases and V 1 base, and 11 bases lay outside the gene matches. Germline CDR1 is PRHDT and CDR2 is FYEKMQ (reference sequence). The length of the CDR3 is 19 residues. The chain's CDR3 is CASSLDWTSGSRGDNEQFF. CDR3 nucleotide sequence: TGTGCCAGCAGCTTAGATTGGACTAGCGGGAGTAGGGGAGACAATGAGCAGTTCTTC.

The rearrangement uses TRBV14 and TRBJ2-1; D ambiguous. Germline lookup yields CDR1 SGHDN and CDR2 FVKESK. The V end lost 0 bases, the J end lost 12 bases, and 18 bases lay between the germline ends. The CDR3 contains 15 residues. This CDR3 is CASSQDMGIPRVQFF. DNA of the CDR3: TGTGCCAGCAGCCAAGATATGGGGATACCCAGAGTGCAGTTCTTC.

The V gene is TRBV6-6, the J gene TRBJ1-1, with D possibly TRBD1 on 5 matching bases. The CDR3 consists of 14 residues. V was shortened by 2 bases and J by 6 bases, with 13 bases between the two germline ends. CDR1 is MNHNY, CDR2 SVGAGI, per germline (reference sequence). The CDR3 coding sequence is TGTGCCAGCAGTTACCCAGGGTCGTCGGCTGAAGCTTTCTTT. It specifies CASSYPGSSAEAFF.

CDR3 sequence (DNA): TGTGCCATCAGTGACGGGGCCCGCACCGGCTACACCTTC. This translates into CAISDGARTGYTF. This rearrangement joins TRBV10-3 to TRBJ1-2, with D possibly being TRBD1 (5 bases). The CDR3 runs to 13 residues. V lost 3 bases to trimming and J lost 8 bases, with 13 bases between them. Germline lookup yields CDR1 ENHRY and CDR2 SYGVKD.

CDR3 protein: CAWSVRSETQYF. The CDR3 DNA reads TGTGCCTGGAGTGTACGGTCAGAGACCCAGTACTTC. This rearrangement joins TRBV30 to TRBJ2-5, with D hard to call. This CDR3 has 12 amino acids. Germline values: CDR1 GTSNPN, CDR2 SVGIG (reference sequence). V gave up 0 bases and J gave up 4 bases, with 6 bases separating them.

The chain has TRBV6-5 and TRBJ2-7, with D perhaps TRBD1 (5 bases). This CDR3 region has 14 residues. Germline values: CDR1 MNHEY, CDR2 SVGAGI. Between the trimmed V and J ends, which lost 5 bases and 2 bases, there was a span of 13 bases. CDR3 amino acids: CASSPWTLTYEQYF. The CDR3 DNA reads as TGTGCCAGCAGTCCCTGGACACTCACCTACGAGCAGTACTTC.

The chain combines TRBV30 with TRBJ2-1, with no clear D. V lost 4 bases, J lost 8 bases, and 9 bases lay in between. Per germline, CDR1 GTSNPN and CDR2 SVGIG (reference sequence). This CDR3 comprises 11 residues. CDR3 in DNA: TGTGCCTGGAAACCCCAGGATGAGCAGTTCTTC. Its translation is CAWKPQDEQFF.

V gene TRBV7-8 combines with J gene TRBJ2-7; TRBD2 is a possible D gene (6 bases). Per germline, CDR1 SGHVS and CDR2 FQNEAQ. The CDR3 spans 13 residues. Trimming took 5 bases from V and 2 from J, leaving 10 bases between them. CDR3 sequence: CASSRTNTYEQYF. The CDR3, as DNA: TGTGCCAGCAGCCGGACTAATACCTACGAGCAGTACTTC.

This clone came up once. The rearrangement uses TRBV11-2 and TRBJ1-1; 8 nucleotides match TRBD1. V lost 2 bases, J lost 11 bases, and 7 bases stayed unmatched. Per the germline V gene, CDR1 is SGHAT and CDR2 is FQNNGV. The CDR3 has 13 amino acids. The CDR3: CASSLRRGQEAFF. The CDR3 DNA is TGTGCCAGCAGCTTACGGCGGGGACAGGAGGCTTTCTTT.

The V gene is TRBV6-1, the J gene TRBJ1-2, with D perhaps matching TRBD1 (6 bases). The V end lost 5 bases, the J end lost 2 bases, and 9 bases lay between the germline ends. The germline V gene has CDR1 MNHNS and CDR2 SASEGT. The CDR3 contains 13 residues. This CDR3 is CASSTGTNYGYTF. CDR3 in DNA: TGTGCCAGCAGTACAGGGACCAACTATGGCTACACCTTC.

The gene calls are TRBV4-3 and TRBJ1-5; D is unresolved. From germline, CDR1 is LGHNA and CDR2 YSLEER. This CDR3 is 18 amino acids long. Trimming cost V 0 bases and J 1 base, with 16 bases left between them. In nucleotides, the CDR3 is TGCGCCAGCAGCCAAGATCCCCCTCGAGTGTGGAGCAATCAGCCCCAGCATTTT. It codes for CASSQDPPRVWSNQPQHF.